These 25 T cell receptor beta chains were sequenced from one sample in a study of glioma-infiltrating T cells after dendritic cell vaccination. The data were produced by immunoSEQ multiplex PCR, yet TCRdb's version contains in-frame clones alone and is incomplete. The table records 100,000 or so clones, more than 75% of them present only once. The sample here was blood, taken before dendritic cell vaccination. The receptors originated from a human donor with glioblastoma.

This CDR3 is CASSSGTFTDTQYF. In DNA, the CDR3 is TGTGCCAGCAGCTCCGGGACTTTCACAGATACGCAGTATTTT. This sequence joins TRBV11-3 and TRBJ2-3, with D perhaps TRBD2 (6 bases). The V end lost 4 bases, the J end lost 2 bases, and 10 bases lay between the germline ends. The CDR3 totals 14 residues. CDR1 and CDR2 (germline): SGHNT, YENEEA.

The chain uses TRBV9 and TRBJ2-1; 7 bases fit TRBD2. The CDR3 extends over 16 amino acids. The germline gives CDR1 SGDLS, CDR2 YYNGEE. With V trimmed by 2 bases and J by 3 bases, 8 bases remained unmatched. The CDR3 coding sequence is TGTGCCAGCAGCGTGGGGACTACCCACCTCTACAATGAGCAGTTCTTC. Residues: CASSVGTTHLYNEQFF.

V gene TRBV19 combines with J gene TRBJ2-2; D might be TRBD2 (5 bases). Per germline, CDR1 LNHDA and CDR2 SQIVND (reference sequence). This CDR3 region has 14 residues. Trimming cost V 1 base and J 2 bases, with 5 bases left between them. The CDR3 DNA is TGTGCCAGTAGTATAGGGACTAACACCGGGGAGCTGTTTTTT. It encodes CASSIGTNTGELFF.

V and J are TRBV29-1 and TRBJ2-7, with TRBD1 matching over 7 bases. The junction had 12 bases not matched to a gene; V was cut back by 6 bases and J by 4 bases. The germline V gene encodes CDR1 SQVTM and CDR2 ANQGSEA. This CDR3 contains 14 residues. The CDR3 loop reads CSVLMDRTVYEQYF. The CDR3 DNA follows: TGCAGCGTGTTGATGGACAGGACCGTTTACGAGCAGTACTTC.

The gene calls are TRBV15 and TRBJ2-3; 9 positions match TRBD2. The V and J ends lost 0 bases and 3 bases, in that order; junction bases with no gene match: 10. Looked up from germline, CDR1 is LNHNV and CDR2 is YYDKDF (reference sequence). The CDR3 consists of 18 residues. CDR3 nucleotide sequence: TGTGCCACCAGCAGAGAAGTGGCGGGAGGGCCGAGTACAGATACGCAGTATTTT. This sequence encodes CATSREVAGGPSTDTQYF.

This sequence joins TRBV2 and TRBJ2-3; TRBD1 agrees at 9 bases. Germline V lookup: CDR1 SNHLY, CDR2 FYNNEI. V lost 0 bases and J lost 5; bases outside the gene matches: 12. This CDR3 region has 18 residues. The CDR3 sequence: CASSEALPRTGGKDTQYF. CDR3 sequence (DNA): TGTGCCAGCAGTGAAGCGCTTCCGCGCACAGGGGGCAAAGATACGCAGTATTTT.

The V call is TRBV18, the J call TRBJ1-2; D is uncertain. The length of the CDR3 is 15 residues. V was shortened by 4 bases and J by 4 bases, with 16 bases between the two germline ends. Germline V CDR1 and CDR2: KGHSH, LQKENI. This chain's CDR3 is CASSQAASSGYGYTF. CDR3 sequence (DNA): TGTGCCAGCTCACAAGCAGCGTCCTCTGGCTATGGCTACACCTTC.

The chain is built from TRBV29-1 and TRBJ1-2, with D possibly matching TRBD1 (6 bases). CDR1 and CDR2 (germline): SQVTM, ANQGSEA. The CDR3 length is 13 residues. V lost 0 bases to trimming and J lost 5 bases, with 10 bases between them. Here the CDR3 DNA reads TGCAGCGTTGAAGAGCGGCAGGGGTATGGCTACACCTTC. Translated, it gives CSVEERQGYGYTF.

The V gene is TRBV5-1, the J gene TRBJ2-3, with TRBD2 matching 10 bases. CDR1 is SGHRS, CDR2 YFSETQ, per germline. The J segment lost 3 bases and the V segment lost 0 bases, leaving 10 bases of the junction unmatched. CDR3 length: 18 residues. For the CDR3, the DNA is TGCGCCAGCAGCTTGGCTCAAGCGGGAGGGTCACTTACAGATACGCAGTATTTT. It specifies CASSLAQAGGSLTDTQYF.

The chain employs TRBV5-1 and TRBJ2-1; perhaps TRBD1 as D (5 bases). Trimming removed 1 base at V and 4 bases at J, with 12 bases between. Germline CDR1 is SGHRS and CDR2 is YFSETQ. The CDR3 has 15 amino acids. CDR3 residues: CASSLTGPKYNEQFF. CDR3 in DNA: TGCGCCAGCAGCTTGACAGGACCAAAATACAATGAGCAGTTCTTC.

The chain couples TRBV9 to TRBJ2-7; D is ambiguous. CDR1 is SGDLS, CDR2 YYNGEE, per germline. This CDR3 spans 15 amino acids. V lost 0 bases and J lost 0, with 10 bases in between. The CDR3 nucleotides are TGTGCCAGCAGCGTAGGGCTAGATAGCTCCTACGAGCAGTACTTC. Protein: CASSVGLDSSYEQYF.

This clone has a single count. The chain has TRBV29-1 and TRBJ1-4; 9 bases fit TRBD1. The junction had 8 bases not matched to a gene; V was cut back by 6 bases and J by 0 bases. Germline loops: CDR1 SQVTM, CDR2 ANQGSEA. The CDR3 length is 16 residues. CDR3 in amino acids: CSVAGQGKTTNEKLFF. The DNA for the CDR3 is TGCAGCGTCGCCGGACAGGGGAAAACAACTAATGAAAAACTGTTTTTT.

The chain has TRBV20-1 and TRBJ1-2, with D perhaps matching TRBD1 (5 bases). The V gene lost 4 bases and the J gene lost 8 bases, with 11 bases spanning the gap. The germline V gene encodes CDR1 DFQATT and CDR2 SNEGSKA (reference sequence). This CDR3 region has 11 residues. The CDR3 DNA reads TGCAGTGCTATGGGGGGAGTCGGCTACACCTTC. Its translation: CSAMGGVGYTF.

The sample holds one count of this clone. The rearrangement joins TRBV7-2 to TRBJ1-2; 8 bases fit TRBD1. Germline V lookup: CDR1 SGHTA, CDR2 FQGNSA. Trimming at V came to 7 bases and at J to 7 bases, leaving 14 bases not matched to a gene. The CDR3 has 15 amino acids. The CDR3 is CASTTVGTGAFGYTF. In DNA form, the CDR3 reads TGTGCCAGCACCACCGTGGGGACAGGAGCCTTTGGCTACACCTTC.

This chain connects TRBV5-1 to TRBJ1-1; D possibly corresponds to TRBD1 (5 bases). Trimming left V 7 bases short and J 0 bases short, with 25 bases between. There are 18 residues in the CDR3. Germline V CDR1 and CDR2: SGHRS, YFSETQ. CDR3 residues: CASQASLWQGRVNTEAFF. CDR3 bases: TGCGCCAGCCAGGCGTCCCTATGGCAGGGAAGGGTGAACACTGAAGCTTTCTTT.

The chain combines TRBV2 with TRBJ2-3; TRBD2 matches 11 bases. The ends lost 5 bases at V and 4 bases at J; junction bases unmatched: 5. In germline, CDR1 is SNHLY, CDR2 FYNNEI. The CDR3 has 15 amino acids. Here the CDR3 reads CASSPTSGVADTQYF. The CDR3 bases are TGTGCCAGCAGTCCGACTAGCGGGGTGGCAGATACGCAGTATTTT.

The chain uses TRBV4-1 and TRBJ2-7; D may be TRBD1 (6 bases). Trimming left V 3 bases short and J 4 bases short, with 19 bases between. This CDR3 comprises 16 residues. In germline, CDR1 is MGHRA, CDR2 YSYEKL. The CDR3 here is CASSHKDRNPYYEQYF. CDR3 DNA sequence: TGCGCCAGCAGCCATAAGGACAGAAACCCTTATTACGAGCAGTACTTC.

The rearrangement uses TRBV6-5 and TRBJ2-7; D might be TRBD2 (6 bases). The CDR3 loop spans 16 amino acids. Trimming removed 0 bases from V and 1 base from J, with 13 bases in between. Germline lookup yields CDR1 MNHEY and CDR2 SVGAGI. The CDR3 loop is CASSYSTGRESYEQYF. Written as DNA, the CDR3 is TGTGCCAGCAGTTACTCGACCGGGAGAGAATCCTACGAGCAGTACTTC.

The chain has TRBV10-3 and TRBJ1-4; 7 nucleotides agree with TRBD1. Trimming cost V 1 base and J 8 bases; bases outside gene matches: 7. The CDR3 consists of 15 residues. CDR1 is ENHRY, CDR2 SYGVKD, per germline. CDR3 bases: TGTGCCATCAGTGAGTTAACAGGGGAGAAGGAAAAACTGTTTTTT. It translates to CAISELTGEKEKLFF.

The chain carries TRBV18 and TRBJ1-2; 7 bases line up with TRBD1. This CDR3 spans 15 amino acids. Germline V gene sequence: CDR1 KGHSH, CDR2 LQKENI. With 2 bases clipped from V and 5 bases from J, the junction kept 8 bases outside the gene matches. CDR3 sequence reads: CASSPRSDRWYGYTF. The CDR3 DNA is TGTGCCAGCTCACCAAGGTCGGACAGGTGGTATGGCTACACCTTC.

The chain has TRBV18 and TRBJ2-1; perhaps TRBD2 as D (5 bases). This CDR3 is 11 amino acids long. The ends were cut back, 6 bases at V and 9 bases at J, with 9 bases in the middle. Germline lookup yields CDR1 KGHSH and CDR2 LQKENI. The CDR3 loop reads CASSAAGEQFF. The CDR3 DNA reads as TGTGCCAGCTCCGCGGCGGGTGAGCAGTTCTTC.

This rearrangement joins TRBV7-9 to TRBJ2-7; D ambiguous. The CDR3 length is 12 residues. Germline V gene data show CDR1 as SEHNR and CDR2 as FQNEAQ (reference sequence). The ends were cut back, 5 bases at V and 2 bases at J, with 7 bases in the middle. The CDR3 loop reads CASSRATYEQYF. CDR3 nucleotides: TGTGCCAGCAGCCGAGCAACCTACGAGCAGTACTTC.

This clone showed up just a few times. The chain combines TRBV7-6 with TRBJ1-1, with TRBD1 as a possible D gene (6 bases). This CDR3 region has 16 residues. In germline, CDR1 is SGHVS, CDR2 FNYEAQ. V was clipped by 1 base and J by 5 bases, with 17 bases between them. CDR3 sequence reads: CASSLGFARGLTEAFF. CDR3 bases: TGTGCCAGCAGCTTAGGGTTTGCCAGGGGTCTGACTGAAGCTTTCTTT. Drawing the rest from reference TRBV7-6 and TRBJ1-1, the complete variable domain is GAGVSQSPRYKVTKRGQDVALRCDPISGHVSLYWYRQALGQGPEFLTYFNYEAQQDKSGLPNDRFSAERPEGSISTLTIQRTEQRDSAMYRCASSLGFARGLTEAFFGQGTRLTVV.

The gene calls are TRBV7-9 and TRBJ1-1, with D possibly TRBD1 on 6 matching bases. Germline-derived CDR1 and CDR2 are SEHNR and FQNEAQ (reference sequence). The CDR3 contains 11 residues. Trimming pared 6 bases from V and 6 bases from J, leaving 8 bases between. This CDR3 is CASSTGPEAFF. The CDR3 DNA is TGTGCCAGCAGTACAGGGCCTGAAGCTTTCTTT.

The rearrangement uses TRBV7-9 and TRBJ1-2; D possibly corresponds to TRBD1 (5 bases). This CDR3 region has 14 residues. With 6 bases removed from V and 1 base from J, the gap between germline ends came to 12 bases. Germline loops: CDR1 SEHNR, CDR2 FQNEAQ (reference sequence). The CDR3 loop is CASRAGGINYGYTF. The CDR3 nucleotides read TGTGCCAGCAGAGCCGGGGGGATTAACTATGGCTACACCTTC.